This TCR beta chain was captured in a study of blood T cell repertoires in COVID-19. Study context: Specimens from acute and convalescent COVID-19 originated in the United States, Italy and Spain. In each case, the material was cDNA or gDNA derived from T cells, B-cell-depleted T cells, or PBMCs.

Seattle participants joined during active infection and were tracked over time. As handled by the study authors: Researchers report that nucleated cell counts were estimated from reference gene primer amplification. Sequenced by immunoSEQ multiplex PCR; TCRdb stores in-frame clones only, minus some. The V and J calls and the clone size are those of that table, but D and trimming were determined from the DNA. The table lists roughly 410,000 clones, 70% to 90% of them singletons. CDR1 and CDR2 (germline): MNHNY, SVGAGI (reference sequence). There are 11 residues in the CDR3. Trimming pared 6 bases from V and 11 bases from J, leaving 13 bases between.

Sequenced material: peripheral blood. The chain couples TRBV6-6 to TRBJ1-1, with a weak D call TRBD1 (6 bases). This TCR came from a woman aged 55-70 years with COVID-19, enrolled during active disease. CDR3: CASSSTGNAFF. CDR3 coding DNA: TGTGCCAGCAGCTCAACAGGGAATGCTTTCTTT.